This T cell receptor beta chain was profiled in a study of response to subunit inactivated influenza vaccine. In its sample, this clonotype was seen a few times. The antigen is unknown. TCRdb recomputed calls from the RT-PCR reads with MiXCR, one row per CDR3 protein. The sample consists of 590,000 or so distinct CDR3 sequences, around 15% of them appearing once. Trimming removed 4 bases from V and 0 bases from J, with 16 bases in between. Germline CDR1 MNHEY, CDR2 SMNVEV (reference sequence). The CDR3 has 17 amino acids. Study observations and caveats: The authors suggested that few new T cells are recruited per seasonal influenza vaccination.

Sequenced here: PBMCs from blood, sampled approximately 15 days before vaccination. This TCR was sampled from a man aged 45-65 years who received an inactivated influenza vaccine. V is TRBV27 and J is TRBJ1-5; D not certain. As DNA, the CDR3 is TGTGCCAGCAGTTCCACGGTGGGGTTTCATAGCAATCAGCCCCAGCATTTT. The encoded protein is CASSSTVGFHSNQPQHF.